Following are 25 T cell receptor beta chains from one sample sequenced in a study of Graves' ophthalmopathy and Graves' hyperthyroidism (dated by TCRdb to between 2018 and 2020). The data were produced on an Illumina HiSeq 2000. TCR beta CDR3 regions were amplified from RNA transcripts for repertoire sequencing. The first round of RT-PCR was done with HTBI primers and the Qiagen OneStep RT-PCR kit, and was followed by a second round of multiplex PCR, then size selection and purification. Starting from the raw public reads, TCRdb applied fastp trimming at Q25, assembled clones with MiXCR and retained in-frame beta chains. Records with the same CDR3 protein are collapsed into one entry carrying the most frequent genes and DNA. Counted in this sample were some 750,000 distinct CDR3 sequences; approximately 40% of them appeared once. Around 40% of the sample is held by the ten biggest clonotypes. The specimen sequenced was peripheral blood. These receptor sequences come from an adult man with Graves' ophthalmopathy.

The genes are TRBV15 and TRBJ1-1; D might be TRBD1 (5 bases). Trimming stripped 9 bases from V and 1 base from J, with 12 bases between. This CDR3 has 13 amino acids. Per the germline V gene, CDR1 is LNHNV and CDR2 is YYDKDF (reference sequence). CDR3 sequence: CATNLGENTEAFF. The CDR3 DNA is TGTGCCACTAATTTGGGGGAGAACACTGAAGCTTTCTTT.

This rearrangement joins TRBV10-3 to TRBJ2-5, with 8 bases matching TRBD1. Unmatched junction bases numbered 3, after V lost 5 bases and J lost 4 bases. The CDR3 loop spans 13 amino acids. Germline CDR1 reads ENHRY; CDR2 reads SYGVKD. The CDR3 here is CAISNGQGETQYF. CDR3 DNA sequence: TGTGCCATCAGTAACGGACAGGGAGAGACCCAGTACTTC.

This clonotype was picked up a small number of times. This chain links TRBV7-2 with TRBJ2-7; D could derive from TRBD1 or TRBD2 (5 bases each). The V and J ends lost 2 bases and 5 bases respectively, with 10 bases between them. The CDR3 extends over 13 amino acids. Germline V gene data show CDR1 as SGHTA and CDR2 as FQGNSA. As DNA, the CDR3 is TGTGCCAGCAGCTTAAGTCGGGGCCACGAGCAGTACTTC. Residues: CASSLSRGHEQYF.

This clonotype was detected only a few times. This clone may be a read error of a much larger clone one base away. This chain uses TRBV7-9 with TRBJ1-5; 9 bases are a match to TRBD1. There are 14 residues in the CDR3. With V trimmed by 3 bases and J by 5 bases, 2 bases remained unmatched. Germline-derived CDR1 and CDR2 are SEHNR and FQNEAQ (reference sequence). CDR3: CASSLDRGYQPQHF. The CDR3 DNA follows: TGTGCCAGCAGCTTGGACAGGGGATATCAGCCCCAGCATTTT. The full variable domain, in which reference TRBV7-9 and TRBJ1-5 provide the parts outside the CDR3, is DTGVSQNPRHKITKRGQNVTFRCDPISEHNRLYWYRQTLGQGPEFLTYFQNEAQLEKSRLLSDRFSAERPKGSFSTLEIQRTEQGDSAMYLCASSLDRGYQPQHFGDGTRLSIL.

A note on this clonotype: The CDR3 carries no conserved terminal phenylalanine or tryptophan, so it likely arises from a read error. The CDR3 is CASGPSGTGDGYTL. CDR3 bases: TGTGCTAGTGGTCCATCCGGGACAGGGGATGGCTACACCTTA. The V gene is TRBV12-5, the J gene TRBJ1-2; 10 bases line up with TRBD1. Germline values: CDR1 LGHNT, CDR2 FRNRAP. The CDR3 totals 14 residues. The V segment lost 5 bases and the J segment 6 bases; nucleotides outside the gene matches: 6.

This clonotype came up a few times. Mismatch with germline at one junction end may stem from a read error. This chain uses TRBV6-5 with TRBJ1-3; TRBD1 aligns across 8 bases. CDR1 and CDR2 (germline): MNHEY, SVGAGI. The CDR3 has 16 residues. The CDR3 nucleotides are TGTGCCAGCAGAGCACCGGGACAGGCCTCTCGAAACACCATATATTTT. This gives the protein CASRAPGQASRNTIYF.

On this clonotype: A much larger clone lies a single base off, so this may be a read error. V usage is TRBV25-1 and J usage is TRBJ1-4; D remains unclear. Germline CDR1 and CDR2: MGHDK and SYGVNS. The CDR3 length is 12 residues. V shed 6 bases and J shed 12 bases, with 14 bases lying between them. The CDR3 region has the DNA TGTGCCAGCAGCGCCTCCGGGCCCCAACTGTTTTTT. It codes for CASSASGPQLFF.

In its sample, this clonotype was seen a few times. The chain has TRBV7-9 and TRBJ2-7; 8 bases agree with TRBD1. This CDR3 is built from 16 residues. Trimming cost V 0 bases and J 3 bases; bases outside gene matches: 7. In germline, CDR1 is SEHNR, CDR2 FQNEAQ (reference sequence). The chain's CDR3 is CASSLATGTGIYEQYF. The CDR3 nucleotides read TGTGCCAGCAGCTTAGCAACCGGGACAGGAATCTACGAGCAGTACTTC. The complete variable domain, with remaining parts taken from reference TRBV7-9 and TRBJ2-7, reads DTGVSQNPRHKITKRGQNVTFRCDPISEHNRLYWYRQTLGQGPEFLTYFQNEAQLEKSRLLSDRFSAERPKGSFSTLEIQRTEQGDSAMYLCASSLATGTGIYEQYFGPGTRLTVT.

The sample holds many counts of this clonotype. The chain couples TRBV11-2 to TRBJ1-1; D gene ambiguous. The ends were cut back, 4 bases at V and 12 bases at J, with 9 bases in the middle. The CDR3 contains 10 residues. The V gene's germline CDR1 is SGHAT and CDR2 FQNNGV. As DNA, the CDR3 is TGTGCCAGCAGCTCAATCGCTACTTTCTTT. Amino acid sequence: CASSSIATFF.

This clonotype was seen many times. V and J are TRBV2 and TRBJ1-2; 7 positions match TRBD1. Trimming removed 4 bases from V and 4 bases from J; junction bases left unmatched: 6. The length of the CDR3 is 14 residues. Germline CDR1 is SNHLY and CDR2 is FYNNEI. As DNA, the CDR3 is TGTGCCAGCAGTGTTTCAGGGGGAAGCTATGGCTACACCTTC. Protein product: CASSVSGGSYGYTF.

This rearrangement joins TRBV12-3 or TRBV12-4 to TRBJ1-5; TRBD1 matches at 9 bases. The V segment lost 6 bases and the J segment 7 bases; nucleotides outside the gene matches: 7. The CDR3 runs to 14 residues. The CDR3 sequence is CASRRTGEGQPQHF. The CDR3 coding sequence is TGTGCCAGCAGACGGACAGGGGAAGGCCAGCCCCAGCATTTT.

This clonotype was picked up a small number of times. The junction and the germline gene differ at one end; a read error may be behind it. CDR3 sequence: CASSLDSEAYQPQHF. CDR3 nucleotide sequence: TGTGCCAGCAGTTTGGACAGTGAAGCCTATCAGCCCCAGCATTTT. The chain employs TRBV24-1 and TRBJ1-5; maybe TRBD1 (6 bases). In germline, CDR1 is KGHDR, CDR2 SFDVKD. The CDR3 covers 15 residues.

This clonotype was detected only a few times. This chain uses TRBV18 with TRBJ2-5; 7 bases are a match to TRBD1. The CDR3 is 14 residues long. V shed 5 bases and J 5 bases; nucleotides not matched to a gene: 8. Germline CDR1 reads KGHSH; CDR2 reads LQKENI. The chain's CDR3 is CASSTTTGQETQYF. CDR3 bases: TGTGCCAGCTCAACAACGACAGGGCAGGAGACCCAGTACTTC.

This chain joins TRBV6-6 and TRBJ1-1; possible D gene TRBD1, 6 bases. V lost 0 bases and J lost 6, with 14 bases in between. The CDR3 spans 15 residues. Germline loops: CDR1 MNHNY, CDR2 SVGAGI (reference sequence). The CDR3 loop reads CASSYSGQSKPEAFF. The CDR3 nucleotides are TGTGCCAGCAGTTACTCCGGACAGTCAAAACCTGAAGCTTTCTTT.

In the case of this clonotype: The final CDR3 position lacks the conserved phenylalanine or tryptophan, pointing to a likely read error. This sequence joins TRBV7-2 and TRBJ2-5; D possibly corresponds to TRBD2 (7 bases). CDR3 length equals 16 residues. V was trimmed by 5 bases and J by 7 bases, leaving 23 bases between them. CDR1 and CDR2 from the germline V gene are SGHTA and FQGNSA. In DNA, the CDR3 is TGTGCCAGCAGCCTCGAGGGGGGGCCTGCTTCAGCGACCCAGTACTGC. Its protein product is CASSLEGGPASATQYC.

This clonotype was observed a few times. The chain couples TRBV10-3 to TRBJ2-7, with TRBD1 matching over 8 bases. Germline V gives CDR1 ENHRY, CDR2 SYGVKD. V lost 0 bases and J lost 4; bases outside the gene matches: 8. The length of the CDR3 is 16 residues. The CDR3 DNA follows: TGTGCCATCAGTGAGTCGTTCAGGGGGCGCGATTACGAGCAGTACTTC. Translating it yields CAISESFRGRDYEQYF.

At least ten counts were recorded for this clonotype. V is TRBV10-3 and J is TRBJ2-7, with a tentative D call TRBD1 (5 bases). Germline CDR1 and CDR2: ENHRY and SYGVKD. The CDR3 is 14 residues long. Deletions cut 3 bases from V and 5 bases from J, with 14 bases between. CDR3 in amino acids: CAISDPGLMDEQYF. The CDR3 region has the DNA TGTGCCATCAGTGATCCAGGGTTAATGGACGAGCAGTACTTC.

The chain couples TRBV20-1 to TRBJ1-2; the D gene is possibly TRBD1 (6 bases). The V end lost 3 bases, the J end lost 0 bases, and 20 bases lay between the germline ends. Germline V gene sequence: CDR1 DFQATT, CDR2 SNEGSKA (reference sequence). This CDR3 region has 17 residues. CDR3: CSARFRGRGEANYGYTF. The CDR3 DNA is TGCAGTGCTAGGTTTAGGGGGAGGGGTGAGGCTAACTATGGCTACACCTTC.

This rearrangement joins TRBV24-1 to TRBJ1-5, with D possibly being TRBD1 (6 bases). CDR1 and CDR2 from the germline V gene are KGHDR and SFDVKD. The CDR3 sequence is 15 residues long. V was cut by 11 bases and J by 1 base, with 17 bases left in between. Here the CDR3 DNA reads TGTGCCAGTGCCCCCGCAGGGGTCAGCAATCAGCCCCAGCATTTT. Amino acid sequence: CASAPAGVSNQPQHF.

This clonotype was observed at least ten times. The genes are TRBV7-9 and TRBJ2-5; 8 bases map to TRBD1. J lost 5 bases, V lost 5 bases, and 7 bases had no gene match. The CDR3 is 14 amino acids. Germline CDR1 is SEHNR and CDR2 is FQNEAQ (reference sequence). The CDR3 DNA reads TGTGCCAGCAGCGGAGAGACAGGGGAGGAGACCCAGTACTTC. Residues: CASSGETGEETQYF.

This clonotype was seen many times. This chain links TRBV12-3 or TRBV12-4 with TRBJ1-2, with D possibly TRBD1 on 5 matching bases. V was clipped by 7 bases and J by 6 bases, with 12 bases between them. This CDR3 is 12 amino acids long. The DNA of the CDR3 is TGTGCCAGCAACCCTGGGGGGGATGGCTACACCTTC. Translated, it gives CASNPGGDGYTF.

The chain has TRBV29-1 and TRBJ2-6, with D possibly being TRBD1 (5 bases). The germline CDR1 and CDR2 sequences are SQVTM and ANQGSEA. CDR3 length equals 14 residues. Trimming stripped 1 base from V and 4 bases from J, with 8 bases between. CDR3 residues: CSVEGRQGANVLTF. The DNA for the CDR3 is TGCAGCGTTGAAGGGAGACAGGGGGCCAACGTCCTGACTTTC.

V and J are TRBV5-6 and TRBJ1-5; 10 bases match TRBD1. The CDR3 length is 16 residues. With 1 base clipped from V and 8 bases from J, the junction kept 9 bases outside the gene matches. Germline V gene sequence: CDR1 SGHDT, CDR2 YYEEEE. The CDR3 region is CASSLSGQGLSKPQHF. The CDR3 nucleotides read TGTGCCAGCAGCTTGTCGGGACAGGGGTTAAGCAAGCCCCAGCATTTT.

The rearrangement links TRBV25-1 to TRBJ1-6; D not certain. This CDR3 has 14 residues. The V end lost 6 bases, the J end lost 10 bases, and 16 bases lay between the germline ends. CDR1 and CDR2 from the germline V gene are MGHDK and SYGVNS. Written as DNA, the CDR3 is TGTGCCAGCAGCAGCCAAGTCGTATCCTCACCCCTCCACTTT. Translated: CASSSQVVSSPLHF.

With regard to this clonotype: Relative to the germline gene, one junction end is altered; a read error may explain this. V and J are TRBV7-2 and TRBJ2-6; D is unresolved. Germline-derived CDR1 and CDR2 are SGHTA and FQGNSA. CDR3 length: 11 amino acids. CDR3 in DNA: TGTGCCAGCAGCTTAGGAGAGTCCGAAGCTTTC. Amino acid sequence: CASSLGESEAF.